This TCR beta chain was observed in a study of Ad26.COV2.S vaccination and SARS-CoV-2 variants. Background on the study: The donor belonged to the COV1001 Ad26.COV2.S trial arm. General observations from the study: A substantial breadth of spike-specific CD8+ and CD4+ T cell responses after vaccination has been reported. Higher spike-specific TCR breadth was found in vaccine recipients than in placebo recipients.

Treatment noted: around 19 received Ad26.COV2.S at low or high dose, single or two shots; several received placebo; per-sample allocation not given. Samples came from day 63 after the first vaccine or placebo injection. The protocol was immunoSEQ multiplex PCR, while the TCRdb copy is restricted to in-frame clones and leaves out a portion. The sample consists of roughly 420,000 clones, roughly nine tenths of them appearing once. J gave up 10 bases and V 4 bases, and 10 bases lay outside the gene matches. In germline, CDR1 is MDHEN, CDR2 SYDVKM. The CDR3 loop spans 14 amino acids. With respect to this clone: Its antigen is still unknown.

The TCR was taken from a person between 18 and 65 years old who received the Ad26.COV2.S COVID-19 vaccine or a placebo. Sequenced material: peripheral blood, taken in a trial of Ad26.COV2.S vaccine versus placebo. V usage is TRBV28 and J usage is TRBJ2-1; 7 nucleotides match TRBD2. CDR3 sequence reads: CASSSGTTVMEQFF. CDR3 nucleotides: TGTGCCAGCAGTTCGGGGACTACAGTCATGGAGCAGTTCTTC.